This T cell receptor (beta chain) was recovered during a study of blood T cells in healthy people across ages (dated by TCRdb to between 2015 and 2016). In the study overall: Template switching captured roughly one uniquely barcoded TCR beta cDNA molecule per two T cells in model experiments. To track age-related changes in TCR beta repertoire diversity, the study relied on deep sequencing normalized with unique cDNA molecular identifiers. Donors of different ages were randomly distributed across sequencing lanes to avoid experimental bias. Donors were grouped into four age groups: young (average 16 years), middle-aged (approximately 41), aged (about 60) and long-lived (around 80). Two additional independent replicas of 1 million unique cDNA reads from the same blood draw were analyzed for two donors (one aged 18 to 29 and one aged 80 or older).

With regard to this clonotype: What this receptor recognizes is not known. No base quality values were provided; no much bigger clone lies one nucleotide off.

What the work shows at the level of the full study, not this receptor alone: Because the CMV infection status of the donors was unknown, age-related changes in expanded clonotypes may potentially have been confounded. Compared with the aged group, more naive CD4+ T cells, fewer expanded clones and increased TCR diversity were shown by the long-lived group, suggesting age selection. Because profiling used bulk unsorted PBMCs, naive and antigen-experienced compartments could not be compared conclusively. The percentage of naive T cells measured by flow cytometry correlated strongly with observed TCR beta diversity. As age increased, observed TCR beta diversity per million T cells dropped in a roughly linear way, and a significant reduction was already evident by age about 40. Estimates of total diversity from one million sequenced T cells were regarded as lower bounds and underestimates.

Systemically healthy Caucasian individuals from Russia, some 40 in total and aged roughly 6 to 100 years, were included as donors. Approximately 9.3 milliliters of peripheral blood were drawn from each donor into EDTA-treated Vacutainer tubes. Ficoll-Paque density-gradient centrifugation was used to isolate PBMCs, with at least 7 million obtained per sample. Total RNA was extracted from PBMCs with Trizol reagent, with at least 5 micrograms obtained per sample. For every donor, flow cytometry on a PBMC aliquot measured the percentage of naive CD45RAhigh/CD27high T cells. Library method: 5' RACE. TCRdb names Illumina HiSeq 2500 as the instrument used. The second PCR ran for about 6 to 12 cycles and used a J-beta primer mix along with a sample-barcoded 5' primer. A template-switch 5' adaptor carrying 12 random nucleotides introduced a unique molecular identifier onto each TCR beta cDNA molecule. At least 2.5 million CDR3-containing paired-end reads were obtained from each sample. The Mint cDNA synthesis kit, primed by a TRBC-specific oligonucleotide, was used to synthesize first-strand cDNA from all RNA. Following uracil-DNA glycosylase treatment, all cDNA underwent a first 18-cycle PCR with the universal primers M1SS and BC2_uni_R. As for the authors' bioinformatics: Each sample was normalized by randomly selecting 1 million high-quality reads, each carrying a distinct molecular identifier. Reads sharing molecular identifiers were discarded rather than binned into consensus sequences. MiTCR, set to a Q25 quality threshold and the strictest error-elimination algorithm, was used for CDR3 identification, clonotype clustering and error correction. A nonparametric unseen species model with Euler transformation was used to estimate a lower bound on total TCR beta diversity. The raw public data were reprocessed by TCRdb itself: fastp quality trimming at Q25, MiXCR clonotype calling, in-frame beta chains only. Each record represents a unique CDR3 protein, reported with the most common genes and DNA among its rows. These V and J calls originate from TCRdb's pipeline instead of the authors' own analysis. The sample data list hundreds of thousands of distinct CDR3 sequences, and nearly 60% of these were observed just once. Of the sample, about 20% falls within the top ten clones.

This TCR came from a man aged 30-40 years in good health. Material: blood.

The CDR3 reads as follows: CASSQFVQGAKADEQYF. In nucleotide form, the sequence is TGTGCCAGCAGTCAGTTTGTCCAGGGGGCGAAAGCTGACGAGCAGTACTTC. The chain is encoded by TRBV5-6 joined to TRBJ2-7; a stretch of 8 junction bases matches TRBD1. From the cysteine through the phenylalanine, the CDR3 covers 17 amino acids. Only the CDR3 DNA is retained, 51 bases long and in frame from the first base. Unmatched junction bases come to 18, with V trimmed by 5 bases and J by 5 bases. Per the germline V gene, SGHDT is the CDR1 and YYEEEE is the CDR2. Beyond the CDR3, the reference TRBV5-6 and TRBJ2-7 genes provide the residues; the full variable domain reads: DAGVTQSPTHLIKTRGQQVTLRCSPKSGHDTVSWYQQALGQGPQFIFQYYEEEERQRGNFPDRFSGHQFPNYSSELNVNALLLGDSALYLCASSQFVQGAKADEQYFGPGTRLTVT.